The 4 T cell receptor beta chains below come from one sample, sequenced in a study of blood T cell repertoires in COVID-19. This table comes from immunoSEQ multiplex PCR, and its TCRdb copy is limited to in-frame clones, with some not included. Of some 290,000 clones in the sample, approximately 91% are singletons; the top ten hold about 2.3%. Sequenced sample: PBMCs or T cells enriched from blood (not recorded which). All receptors derive from a woman between 35 and 50 years old with acute COVID-19.

The gene calls are TRBV19 and TRBJ1-5, with a weak D call TRBD1 (5 bases). Trimming removed 2 bases at V and 3 bases at J, with 14 bases between. Germline V gene lookup returns CDR1 LNHDA and CDR2 SQIVND (reference sequence). CDR3 size: 16 residues. The CDR3 loop is CASSIWSGSFNQPQHF. DNA for the CDR3: TGTGCCAGTAGTATATGGTCAGGGTCATTCAATCAGCCCCAGCATTTT.

The chain uses TRBV30 and TRBJ1-3; 7 bases fit TRBD1. Looked up from germline, CDR1 is GTSNPN and CDR2 is SVGIG (reference sequence). This CDR3 is 13 amino acids long. The trim removed 4 bases at V and 7 bases at J, leaving 7 bases unmatched. The CDR3: CAWITGVGNTIYF. The CDR3 DNA follows: TGTGCCTGGATCACAGGGGTAGGGAACACCATATATTTT. Combining the CDR3 with reference TRBV30 and TRBJ1-3 gives the whole variable domain SQTIHQWPATLVQPVGSPLSLECTVEGTSNPNLYWYRQAAGRGLQLLFYSVGIGQISSEVPQNLSASRPQDRQFILSSKKLLLSDSGFYLCAWITGVGNTIYFGEGSWLTVV.

This clone came up once. This rearrangement joins TRBV18 to TRBJ2-1, with 11 bases aligning to TRBD2. The CDR3 length is 16 residues. Germline trimming cut 0 bases from V and 12 bases from J; bases unmatched to any gene: 10. Germline CDR1 KGHSH, CDR2 LQKENI. In DNA, the CDR3 is TGTGCCAGCTCACCACCGGCAGGTAGCGGGGGGGCCTTGCAGTTCTTC. Encoded protein: CASSPPAGSGGALQFF.

The V call is TRBV6-1, the J call TRBJ1-2; no clear D. Trimming cost V 1 base and J 2 bases, with 11 bases left between them. The CDR3 runs to 15 residues. CDR1 MNHNS and CDR2 SASEGT come from the germline V gene. CDR3 sequence (DNA): TGTGCCAGCAGTGAAGTTTTCCGGGTCAACTATGGCTACACCTTC. It encodes CASSEVFRVNYGYTF.